The TCR beta chain under discussion was sequenced for a study of CD8 T cells in ankylosing spondylitis (dated by TCRdb to between 2016 and 2019). Notes on the research overall: T cell receptor beta repertoires were profiled in healthy donors and ankylosing spondylitis patients so that disease-linked TCR variants could be found. Peripheral blood samples were taken, and synovial fluid was additionally collected from ankylosing spondylitis patients. The full study cohort comprised 20 to 25 ankylosing spondylitis patients and approximately 100 healthy donors. The paper's findings and limits, for the study overall: Some TCR beta motif variants had previously been reported in synovial fluid and blood of reactive arthritis patients, which suggested common disease-initiation mechanisms. A TCR beta motif of several highly homologous amino acid variants appeared characteristic of blood from ankylosing spondylitis patients. Significant enrichment of the disease-linked clones was reported in matched synovial fluid samples from ankylosing spondylitis patients. The disease-linked clones showed a CD8+ phenotype and occurred at relatively low frequencies in peripheral blood.

Instrument on record: Illumina HiSeq 2500. Quantitative 5'-RACE with molecular barcodes was used to prepare TCR beta libraries. The authors' analysis ran thus. A new computational method, built on a probabilistic model of VDJ rearrangement, was used to identify disease-linked TCR variants. The public reads were reprocessed in TCRdb via fastp at Q25 and MiXCR, keeping in-frame beta chains. Merged by CDR3 protein, the rows form single entries marked with the most common genes and DNA. For this entry, the V and J calls and clone size follow TCRdb and not the study's own pipeline. The sample table shows 25,000 to 35,000 distinct CDR3 sequences, and around 30% are seen once. Over 40% of the sample goes to the ten largest clones. This clonotype is characterized as medium-sized (0.01 to 0.1%). Its binding antigen is unknown. It has no much larger one-base neighbor in the sample; base qualities were not kept.

The CDR3 holds 15 amino acids from the cysteine to the phenylalanine. Only CDR3 DNA remains: 45 bases, in frame from the first base. The junction shows trimming of 5 bases on V and 4 bases on J, and the gene matches do not reach 5 bases of it. Synovial fluid samples and blood samples obtained from the same ankylosing spondylitis patients were matched. The chain is assembled from TRBV12-3 or TRBV12-4 and TRBJ2-2, and 9 bases in between align with TRBD2. Sequences were obtained from synovial fluid, either unsorted or a sorted T cell fraction (not recorded which). The receptor was derived from a male donor with ankylosing spondylitis. The DNA sequence reads TGTGCCAGCAGTCCCGGGACTAGCTTCACCGGGGAGCTGTTTTTT. Protein translation: CASSPGTSFTGELFF.